What follows is one T cell receptor beta chain and its context. The antigen is undetermined. Sorts performed in triplicate captured some 270,000 cells each from every CD8+ T cell subset. CDR1 SGHRS and CDR2 YFSETQ come from the germline V gene. The CDR3 totals 16 residues. The sample is drawn from a study of CXCR3-negative and CXCR3-positive naive CD8 T cells. Through 5' RACE with UMI labels, the TRB cDNA libraries were prepared. Reprocessing the 5' RACE reads, TCRdb reports a single entry for every CDR3 protein and omits DNA. In total, the table holds over 70,000 distinct CDR3 sequences. Whole-study findings and limits: Naive subsets did not differ in surface CD5, and TRB CDR3 properties served to infer TCR strength. Relative to memory CD8+ cells, whose diversity was much lower, both naive subsets had comparably high diversity. Greater hydrophobicity was found in TRB CDR3s of CXCR3-positive naive cells than of CXCR3-negative naive cells.

The receptor comes from a human donor in good health. Some clones in this sample may be carry-over from other donors' samples. V and J are TRBV5-1 and TRBJ2-7; with no DNA, the TCRdb D assignment of TRBD2 cannot be verified. Input material: naive CXCR3- CD8+ T cells from blood. Documented subset: CD45RO-CCR7+CD27+CD95- naive CD8+ T cells lacking CXCR3 (TNR3-). The CDR3: CASSPLEGDSRYEQYF.